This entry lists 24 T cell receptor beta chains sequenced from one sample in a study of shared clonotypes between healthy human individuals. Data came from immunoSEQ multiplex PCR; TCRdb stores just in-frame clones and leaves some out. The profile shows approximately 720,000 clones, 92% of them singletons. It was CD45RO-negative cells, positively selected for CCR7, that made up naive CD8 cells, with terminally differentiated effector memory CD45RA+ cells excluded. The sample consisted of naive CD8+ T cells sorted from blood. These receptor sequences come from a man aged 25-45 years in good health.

CDR3 amino acids: CASSFLPGQGYEQYF. CDR3 DNA sequence: TGTGCCAGCAGCTTTTTGCCGGGACAGGGCTACGAGCAGTACTTC. The chain links TRBV5-5 to TRBJ2-7; 9 bases agree with TRBD1. CDR1 SGHKS and CDR2 YYEKEE come from the germline V gene (reference sequence). The junction had 6 bases not matched to a gene; V was cut back by 2 bases and J by 3 bases. The CDR3 is 15 residues long.

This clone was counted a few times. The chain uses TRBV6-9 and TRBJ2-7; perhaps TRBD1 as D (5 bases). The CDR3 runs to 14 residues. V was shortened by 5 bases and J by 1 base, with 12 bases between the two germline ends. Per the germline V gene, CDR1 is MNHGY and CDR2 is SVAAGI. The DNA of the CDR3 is TGTGCCAGCAGTCACAGGTACGGATCCTACGAGCAGTACTTC. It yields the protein CASSHRYGSYEQYF.

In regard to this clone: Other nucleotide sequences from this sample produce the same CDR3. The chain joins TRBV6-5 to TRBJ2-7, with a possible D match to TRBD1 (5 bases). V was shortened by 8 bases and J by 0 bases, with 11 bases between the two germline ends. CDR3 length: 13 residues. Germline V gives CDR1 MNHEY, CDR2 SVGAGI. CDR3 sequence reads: CASSAQGSYEQYF. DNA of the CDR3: TGTGCCAGCTCCGCGCAGGGCTCCTACGAGCAGTACTTC.

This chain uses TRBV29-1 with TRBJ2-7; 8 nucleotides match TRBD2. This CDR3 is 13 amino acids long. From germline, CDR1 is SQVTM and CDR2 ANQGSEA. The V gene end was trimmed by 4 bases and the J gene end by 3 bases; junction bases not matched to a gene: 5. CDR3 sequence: CSVGGSGIYEQYF. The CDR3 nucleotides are TGCAGCGTTGGGGGTAGCGGGATCTACGAGCAGTACTTC.

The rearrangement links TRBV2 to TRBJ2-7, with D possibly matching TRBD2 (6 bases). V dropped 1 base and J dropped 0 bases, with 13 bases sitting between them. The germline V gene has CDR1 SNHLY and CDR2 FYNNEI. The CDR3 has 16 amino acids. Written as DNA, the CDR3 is TGTGCCAGCAGTGAAGGTCTAGCGAGGAGCTCCTACGAGCAGTACTTC. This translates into CASSEGLARSSYEQYF.

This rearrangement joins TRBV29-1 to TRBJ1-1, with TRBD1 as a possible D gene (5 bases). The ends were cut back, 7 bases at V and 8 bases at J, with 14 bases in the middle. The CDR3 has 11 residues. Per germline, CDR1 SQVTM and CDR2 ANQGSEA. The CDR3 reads CSAGDGREAFF. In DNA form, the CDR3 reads TGCAGCGCCGGGGACGGTCGGGAAGCTTTCTTT.

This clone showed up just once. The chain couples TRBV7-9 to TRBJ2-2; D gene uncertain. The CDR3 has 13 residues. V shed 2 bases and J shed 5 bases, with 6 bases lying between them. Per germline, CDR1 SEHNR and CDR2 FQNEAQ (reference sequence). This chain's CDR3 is CASSLSETGELFF. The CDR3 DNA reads TGTGCCAGCAGCTTATCAGAGACCGGGGAGCTGTTTTTT.

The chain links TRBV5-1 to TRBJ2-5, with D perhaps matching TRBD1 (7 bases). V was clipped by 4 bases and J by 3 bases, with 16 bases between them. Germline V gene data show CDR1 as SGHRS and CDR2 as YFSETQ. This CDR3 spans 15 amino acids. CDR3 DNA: TGCGCCAGCAGCCACCTAGGCAGGGGGGAAGAGACCCAGTACTTC. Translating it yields CASSHLGRGEETQYF.

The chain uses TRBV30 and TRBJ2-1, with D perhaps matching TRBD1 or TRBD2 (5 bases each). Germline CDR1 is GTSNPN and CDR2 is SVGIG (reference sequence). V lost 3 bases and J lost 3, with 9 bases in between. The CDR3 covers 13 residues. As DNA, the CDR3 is TGTGCCTGGAGCGGGGCCAACTACAATGAGCAGTTCTTC. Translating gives CAWSGANYNEQFF.

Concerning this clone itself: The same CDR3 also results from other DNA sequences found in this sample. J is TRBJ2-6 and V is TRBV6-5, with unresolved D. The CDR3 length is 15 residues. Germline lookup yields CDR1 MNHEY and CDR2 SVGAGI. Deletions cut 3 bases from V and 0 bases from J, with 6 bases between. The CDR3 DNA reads TGTGCCAGCAGTTATTACGGCTCTGGGGCCAACGTCCTGACTTTC. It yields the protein CASSYYGSGANVLTF.

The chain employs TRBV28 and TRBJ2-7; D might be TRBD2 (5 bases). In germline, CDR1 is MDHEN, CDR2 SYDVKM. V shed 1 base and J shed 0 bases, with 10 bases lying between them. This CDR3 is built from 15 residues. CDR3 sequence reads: CASSLSLGISYEQYF. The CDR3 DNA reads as TGTGCCAGCAGTTTATCCCTCGGGATCTCCTACGAGCAGTACTTC.

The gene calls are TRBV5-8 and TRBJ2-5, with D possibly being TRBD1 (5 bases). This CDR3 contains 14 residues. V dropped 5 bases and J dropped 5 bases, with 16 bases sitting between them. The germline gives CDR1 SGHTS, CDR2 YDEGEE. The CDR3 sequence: CASRSLDTWETQYF. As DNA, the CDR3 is TGTGCCAGCAGAAGTTTGGACACTTGGGAGACCCAGTACTTC.

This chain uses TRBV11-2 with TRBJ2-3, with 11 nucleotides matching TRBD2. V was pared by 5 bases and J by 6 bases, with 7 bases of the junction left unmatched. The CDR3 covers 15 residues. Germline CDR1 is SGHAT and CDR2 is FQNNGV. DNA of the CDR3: TGTGCCAGCAGCCTTAGCGGGAGGGTAATTGATACGCAGTATTTT. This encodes CASSLSGRVIDTQYF.

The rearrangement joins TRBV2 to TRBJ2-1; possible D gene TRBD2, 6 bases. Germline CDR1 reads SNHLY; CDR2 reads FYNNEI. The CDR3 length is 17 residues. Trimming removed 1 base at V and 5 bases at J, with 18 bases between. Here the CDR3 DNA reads TGTGCCAGCAGTGAAGAGGTGGGAGGTCTCAATCACAATGAGCAGTTCTTC. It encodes CASSEEVGGLNHNEQFF.

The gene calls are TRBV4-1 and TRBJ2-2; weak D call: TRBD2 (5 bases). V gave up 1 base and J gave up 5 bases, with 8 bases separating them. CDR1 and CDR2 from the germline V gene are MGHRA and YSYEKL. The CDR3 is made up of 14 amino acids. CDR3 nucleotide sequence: TGCGCCAGCAGCCAAGTAGCGAGTACCGGGGAGCTGTTTTTT. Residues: CASSQVASTGELFF.

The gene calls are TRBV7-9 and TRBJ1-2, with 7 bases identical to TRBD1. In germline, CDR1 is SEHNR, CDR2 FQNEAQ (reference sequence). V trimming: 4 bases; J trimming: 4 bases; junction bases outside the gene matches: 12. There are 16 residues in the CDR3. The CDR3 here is CASSSSLRQGLYGYTF. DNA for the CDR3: TGTGCCAGCAGCTCCTCCCTTAGACAGGGCCTCTATGGCTACACCTTC.

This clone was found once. CDR3 DNA: TGTGCCAGCACAATTGGGTACGAGCAGTACTTC. Amino acid sequence: CASTIGYEQYF. The chain couples TRBV6-5 to TRBJ2-7; no clear D gene. The CDR3 is made up of 11 amino acids. The V gene's germline CDR1 is MNHEY and CDR2 SVGAGI. V lost 7 bases and J lost 4, with 8 bases in between.

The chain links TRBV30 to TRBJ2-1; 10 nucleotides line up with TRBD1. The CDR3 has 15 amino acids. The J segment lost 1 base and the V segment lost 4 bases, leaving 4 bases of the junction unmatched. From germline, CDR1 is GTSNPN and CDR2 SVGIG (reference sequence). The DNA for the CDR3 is TGTGCCTGGAACGGGGACAGGGGTTCCTACAATGAGCAGTTCTTC. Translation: CAWNGDRGSYNEQFF.

This CDR3 reads CASTSGVNQPQHF. Written as DNA, the CDR3 is TGTGCCAGCACCTCCGGGGTAAATCAGCCCCAGCATTTT. The rearrangement joins TRBV19 to TRBJ1-5; D is uncertain. The length of the CDR3 is 13 residues. Trimming left V 9 bases short and J 4 bases short, with 13 bases between. The germline V gene encodes CDR1 LNHDA and CDR2 SQIVND (reference sequence). Filled out from reference TRBV19 and TRBJ1-5, the complete variable domain reads DGGITQSPKYLFRKEGQNVTLSCEQNLNHDAMYWYRQDPGQGLRLIYYSQIVNDFQKGDIAEGYSVSREKKESFPLTVTSAQKNPTAFYLCASTSGVNQPQHFGDGTRLSIL.

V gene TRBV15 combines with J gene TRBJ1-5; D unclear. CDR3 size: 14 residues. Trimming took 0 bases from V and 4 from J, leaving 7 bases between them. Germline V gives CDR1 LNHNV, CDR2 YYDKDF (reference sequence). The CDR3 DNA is TGTGCCACCAGCAGAGATGAAGTAAATCAGCCCCAGCATTTT. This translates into CATSRDEVNQPQHF.

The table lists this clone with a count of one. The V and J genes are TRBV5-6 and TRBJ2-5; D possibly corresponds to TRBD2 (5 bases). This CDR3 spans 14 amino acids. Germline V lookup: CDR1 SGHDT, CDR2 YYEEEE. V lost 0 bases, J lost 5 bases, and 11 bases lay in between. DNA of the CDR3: TGTGCCAGCAGCTTGGCCGAGGGCGGGGAGACCCAGTACTTC. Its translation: CASSLAEGGETQYF.

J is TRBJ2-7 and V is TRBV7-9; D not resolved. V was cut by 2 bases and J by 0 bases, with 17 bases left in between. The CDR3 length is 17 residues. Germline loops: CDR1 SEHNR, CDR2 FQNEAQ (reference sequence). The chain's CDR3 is CASSLPPRNEHSYEQYF. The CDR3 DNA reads TGTGCCAGCAGCTTACCCCCACGGAATGAGCACTCCTACGAGCAGTACTTC.

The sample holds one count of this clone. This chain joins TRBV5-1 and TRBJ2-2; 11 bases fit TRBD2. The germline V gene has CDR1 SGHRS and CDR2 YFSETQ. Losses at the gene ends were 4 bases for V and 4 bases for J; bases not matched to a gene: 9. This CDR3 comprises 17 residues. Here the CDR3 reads CASSPIAGGPGTGELFF. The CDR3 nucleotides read TGCGCCAGCAGCCCTATAGCGGGAGGGCCTGGCACCGGGGAGCTGTTTTTT.

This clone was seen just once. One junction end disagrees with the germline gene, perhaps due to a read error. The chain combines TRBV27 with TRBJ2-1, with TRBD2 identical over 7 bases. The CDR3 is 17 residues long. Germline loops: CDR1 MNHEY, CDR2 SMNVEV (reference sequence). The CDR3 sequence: CASSLSKTSFPYTEQFF. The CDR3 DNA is TGTGCCAGCAGTTTATCGAAGACTAGCTTCCCCTACACTGAGCAGTTCTTC.